The 2 T cell receptor beta chains presented below share a single source sample, sequenced in a study of shared clonotypes between healthy human individuals. Sequencing used immunoSEQ multiplex PCR; TCRdb keeps in-frame clones, though not all of them. The data contain approximately 500,000 clones, approximately 79% of them singletons. The sequenced sample consisted of PBMCs. The source of these receptors is a woman in her thirties or forties in good health. Some clones in this sample may be carry-over from other donors' samples.

CDR3 sequence reads: CASSAGRHNEQFF. CDR3 bases: TGTGCCAGCAGCGCAGGACGTCACAATGAGCAGTTCTTC. The rearrangement links TRBV7-2 to TRBJ2-1; no definite D call. The CDR3 has 13 amino acids. The germline V gene encodes CDR1 SGHTA and CDR2 FQGNSA. The ends were cut back, 5 bases at V and 5 bases at J, with 10 bases in the middle.

This clone was seen more than once but under ten times. V usage is TRBV6-5 and J usage is TRBJ1-5; 7 bases fit TRBD1. Per the germline V gene, CDR1 is MNHEY and CDR2 is SVGAGI. The CDR3 length is 12 residues. Losses at the gene ends were 6 bases for V and 13 bases for J; bases not matched to a gene: 9. As DNA, the CDR3 is TGTGCCAGCAGGGACACCCGGGACAGTCAGCATTTT. Residues: CASRDTRDSQHF.